The 21 T cell receptor beta chains below were found in one sample sequenced in a study of CD8 T cells in Susac syndrome. With random hexamers, reverse transcription was performed on about 0.45 to 1 ug of RNA. TCRdb re-derived calls from the immunoSEQ multiplex PCR reads in MiXCR, one entry per CDR3 protein. The table includes about 300,000 distinct CDR3 sequences, about 82% detected once. Sequenced: CD8+ T cells from PBMCs. These receptors all stem from a human donor with multiple sclerosis.

This chain links TRBV30 with TRBJ2-1; 10 bases fit TRBD2. The CDR3 has 14 amino acids. The V gene's germline CDR1 is GTSNPN and CDR2 SVGIG (reference sequence). The ends lost 3 bases at V and 8 bases at J; junction bases unmatched: 7. CDR3 in amino acids: CAWSISSGRDEQFF. The CDR3, as DNA: TGTGCCTGGAGCATTTCTAGCGGGAGAGATGAGCAGTTCTTC.

The V call is TRBV5-6, the J call TRBJ2-1; D is undetermined. Trimming shortened V by 7 bases and J by 4 bases, and 18 bases separated the two germline ends. This CDR3 comprises 15 residues. CDR1 and CDR2 (germline): SGHDT, YYEEEE. The CDR3 DNA follows: TGTGCCAGCGGATCATCGCCAGCTTCGTACAATGAGCAGTTCTTC. Translating it yields CASGSSPASYNEQFF.

This clonotype was recorded only once. This chain links TRBV7-9 with TRBJ1-1; D call uncertain. The CDR3 has 15 amino acids. Germline V gene data show CDR1 as SEHNR and CDR2 as FQNEAQ (reference sequence). Trimming stripped 8 bases from V and 1 base from J, with 17 bases between. Here the CDR3 DNA reads TGTGCCAGCCGGTCACGAGTTTTAGGGAACACTGAAGCTTTCTTT. It yields the protein CASRSRVLGNTEAFF.

The chain couples TRBV19 to TRBJ1-2, with D hard to call. The CDR3 consists of 15 residues. CDR1 is LNHDA, CDR2 SQIVND, per germline (reference sequence). V lost 8 bases and J lost 2, with 18 bases in between. The chain's CDR3 is CASVMATDGNYGYTF. The CDR3 nucleotides are TGTGCCAGTGTGATGGCAACGGACGGGAACTATGGCTACACCTTC.

This clonotype was observed a single time. DNA for the CDR3: TGTGCCAGCAGTTTATTCCGGGCGGGCACTGAAGCTTTCTTT. It is translated as CASSLFRAGTEAFF. The chain joins TRBV28 to TRBJ1-1, with D hard to call. This CDR3 has 14 residues. Germline CDR1 reads MDHEN; CDR2 reads SYDVKM. The germline V and J ends were trimmed by 1 base and 4 bases, with 10 bases remaining between them.

CDR3 bases: TGCAGTGCTAGTTTCGGCGGGGTGGCGGGGCGATCCTACGAGCAGTACTTC. Translation gives CSASFGGVAGRSYEQYF. The chain joins TRBV20-1 to TRBJ2-7; TRBD2 might be the D (6 bases). The length of the CDR3 is 17 residues. Trimming removed 3 bases at V and 1 base at J, with 22 bases between. CDR1 and CDR2 from the germline V gene are DFQATT and SNEGSKA (reference sequence).

There are many counts of this clonotype. The chain couples TRBV5-4 to TRBJ2-3; D unresolved. CDR3 size: 14 residues. The germline gives CDR1 SGHNT, CDR2 YYREEE (reference sequence). V lost 0 bases to trimming and J lost 2 bases, with 7 bases between them. The CDR3 DNA reads TGTGCCAGCAGCTTGGACCAGTACACAGATACGCAGTATTTT. This sequence encodes CASSLDQYTDTQYF.

This sequence joins TRBV6-4 and TRBJ2-6; D uncertain. The germline V gene has CDR1 MRHNA and CDR2 SNTAGT. The CDR3 consists of 14 residues. Between the trimmed V and J ends, which lost 0 bases and 4 bases, there was a span of 4 bases. The CDR3 region has the DNA TGTGCCAGCAGTGACTCTGGGGGGGCCAACGTCCTGACTTTC. Residues: CASSDSGGANVLTF.

This clonotype occurred once. This rearrangement joins TRBV30 to TRBJ1-1; D ambiguous. Germline values: CDR1 GTSNPN, CDR2 SVGIG (reference sequence). V dropped 0 bases and J dropped 0 bases, with 8 bases sitting between them. The CDR3 covers 14 residues. The CDR3 sequence is CAWSVGLVNTEAFF. The CDR3 nucleotides read TGTGCCTGGAGTGTAGGACTCGTGAACACTGAAGCTTTCTTT.

The rearrangement uses TRBV3-1 and TRBJ2-1; possible D gene TRBD2, 8 bases. V lost 1 base, J lost 6 bases, and 25 bases lay in between. This CDR3 region has 19 residues. Germline lookup yields CDR1 LGHDT and CDR2 YNNKEL (reference sequence). CDR3 nucleotides: TGTGCCAGCAGCCAAGCGGGAGGGGGCTTATACGGGACAGTCAATGAGCAGTTCTTC. It translates to CASSQAGGGLYGTVNEQFF.

This clonotype came up once. This rearrangement joins TRBV5-6 to TRBJ2-7, with D perhaps matching TRBD2 (5 bases). The CDR3 extends over 13 amino acids. Germline V gene sequence: CDR1 SGHDT, CDR2 YYEEEE. With 3 bases removed from V and 5 bases from J, the gap between germline ends came to 12 bases. CDR3 sequence (DNA): TGTGCCAGCAGCTCAATCGGGGAGCACGAGCAGTACTTC. This codes for CASSSIGEHEQYF.

This chain connects TRBV4-3 to TRBJ1-2; 9 bases fit TRBD1. Germline trimming cut 1 base from V and 6 bases from J; bases unmatched to any gene: 15. The CDR3 is made up of 18 amino acids. Germline CDR1 reads LGHNA; CDR2 reads YSLEER. The chain's CDR3 is CASSQGGGTGFDYDGYTF. For the CDR3, the DNA is TGCGCCAGCAGCCAAGGTGGGGGGACAGGGTTCGATTATGATGGCTACACCTTC.

This chain joins TRBV19 and TRBJ2-2, with TRBD2 identical over 13 bases. The V and J ends lost 3 bases and 1 base, in that order; junction bases with no gene match: 8. The length of the CDR3 is 19 residues. Germline CDR1 LNHDA, CDR2 SQIVND (reference sequence). CDR3 sequence reads: CASSIRLRLAGGNTGELFF. The DNA for the CDR3 is TGTGCCAGTAGTATTCGGCTCCGACTAGCGGGAGGGAACACCGGGGAGCTGTTTTTT.

This clonotype was counted a single time. The CDR3 spells CASSFIGAYEQYF. The CDR3 DNA reads as TGTGCCAGCAGTTTCATTGGGGCCTACGAGCAGTACTTC. This chain joins TRBV27 and TRBJ2-7, with no clear D. V was pared by 3 bases and J by 2 bases, with 8 bases between. CDR1 is MNHEY and CDR2 is SMNVEV in the germline V gene (reference sequence). CDR3 length: 13 amino acids.

This sequence joins TRBV7-9 and TRBJ2-1; TRBD2 matches at 8 bases. CDR1 and CDR2 from the germline V gene are SEHNR and FQNEAQ (reference sequence). V trimming: 7 bases; J trimming: 4 bases; junction bases outside the gene matches: 6. The CDR3 length is 14 residues. CDR3 DNA: TGTGCCAGCAATTGGGCTAGCGGGTACAATGAGCAGTTCTTC. Translating gives CASNWASGYNEQFF.

This clonotype has more than one count but fewer than ten. The rearrangement links TRBV18 to TRBJ2-1; the D is unclear. The length of the CDR3 is 13 residues. Deletions cut 5 bases from V and 8 bases from J, with 13 bases between. The V gene's germline CDR1 is KGHSH and CDR2 LQKENI. The CDR3 coding sequence is TGTGCCAGCTCAGAAAGGGAAAGCCATGAGCAGTTCTTC. It yields the protein CASSERESHEQFF.

V and J are TRBV12-3 or TRBV12-4 and TRBJ2-7, with D perhaps matching TRBD2 (5 bases). The CDR3 contains 15 residues. V gave up 6 bases and J gave up 2 bases, with 17 bases separating them. CDR3 nucleotide sequence: TGTGCCAGCAGCCCGAGACTACTTGGAACCTACGAGCAGTACTTC. This codes for CASSPRLLGTYEQYF.

The chain has TRBV7-6 and TRBJ2-7; 12 bases fit TRBD2. In germline, CDR1 is SGHVS, CDR2 FNYEAQ. The CDR3 extends over 17 amino acids. The ends lost 5 bases at V and 1 base at J; junction bases unmatched: 9. The CDR3 is CASSRHPGTSGSYEQYF. For the CDR3, the DNA is TGTGCCAGCAGCCGTCATCCCGGGACTAGCGGGTCCTACGAGCAGTACTTC. Drawing the rest from reference TRBV7-6 and TRBJ2-7, the complete variable domain is GAGVSQSPRYKVTKRGQDVALRCDPISGHVSLYWYRQALGQGPEFLTYFNYEAQQDKSGLPNDRFSAERPEGSISTLTIQRTEQRDSAMYRCASSRHPGTSGSYEQYFGPGTRLTVT.

This chain uses TRBV4-3 with TRBJ2-1; 8 positions match TRBD1. Germline V gene data show CDR1 as LGHNA and CDR2 as YSLEER. Trimming removed 5 bases from V and 7 bases from J; junction bases left unmatched: 19. This CDR3 spans 18 amino acids. For the CDR3, the DNA is TGCGCCAGCAGCTCGGACAGGGTTTCCCGACGTGGCGGGAATGAGCAGTTCTTC. Encoded protein: CASSSDRVSRRGGNEQFF.

V usage is TRBV25-1 and J usage is TRBJ2-5, with a tentative D call TRBD2 (6 bases). CDR1 is MGHDK, CDR2 SYGVNS, per germline. The CDR3 runs to 17 residues. V was shortened by 2 bases and J by 1 base, with 17 bases between the two germline ends. The CDR3 region has the DNA TGTGCCAGCAGTGAAATTTCGGAGGGGACCTTCCAAGAGACCCAGTACTTC. It codes for CASSEISEGTFQETQYF. Full variable domain (remainder filled in from reference TRBV25-1 and TRBJ2-5): EADIYQTPRYLVIGTGKKITLECSQTMGHDKMYWYQQDPGMELHLIHYSYGVNSTEKGDLSSESTVSRIRTEHFPLTLESARPSHTSQYLCASSEISEGTFQETQYFGPGTRLLVL.

V gene TRBV6-6 combines with J gene TRBJ2-1, with TRBD1 identical over 12 bases. V was clipped by 6 bases and J by 5 bases; unmatched bases: 8. The germline gives CDR1 MNHNY, CDR2 SVGAGI (reference sequence). This CDR3 comprises 16 residues. The CDR3 region has the DNA TGTGCCAGCAGGGAACCGGGACAGGGGGCAAACAATGAGCAGTTCTTC. It translates to CASREPGQGANNEQFF.